This is a list of T cell receptor beta chains from one sample in a study of cytomegalovirus exposure and HLA in healthy donors. The table came from immunoSEQ multiplex PCR; TCRdb's copy has only in-frame clones and leaves some out. The table has about 160,000 clones, 71% seen once; the top ten hold about 2.7%. Source material: PBMCs. The receptors were gathered from a woman between 25 and 40 years old in good health and CMV-seronegative. CDR3s include the opening cysteine and the closing phenylalanine or tryptophan. Fields, in order: CDR3 protein, CDR3 DNA, clone size, D gene, J gene, CDR3 length, V gene. D genes are given only for firm matches. Rows give clone size only sometimes, using once, few, many, or a class for an expanded clone.

CASSTPDRVETQYF TGTGCCAGCAGCACCCCTGACAGGGTGGAGACCCAGTACTTC . TRBD1 TRBJ2-5 14 TRBV28
CASSIVGDRASSYEQYF TGTGCCAGTAGTATAGTGGGGGACAGGGCTAGCTCCTACGAGCAGTACTTC few TRBD1 TRBJ2-7 17 TRBV19
CASSVAPGGADYNEQFF TGTGCCAGCAGCGTAGCACCCGGGGGGGCGGACTACAATGAGCAGTTCTTC . TRBD2 TRBJ2-1 17 TRBV9
CSAREEGYTF TGCAGTGCTAGAGAGGAGGGCTACACCTTC . . TRBJ1-2 10 TRBV20-1
CASGVTDRDEKLFF TGTGCCAGCGGGGTAACCGACAGGGATGAAAAACTGTTTTTT . TRBD1 TRBJ1-4 14 TRBV6-5
CSARGTSGTFF TGCAGTGCAAGGGGGACTAGCGGGACTTTCTTC few TRBD2 TRBJ2-1 11 TRBV20-1
CSVSRTIMNTEAFF TGCAGCGTGAGCAGGACTATTATGAACACTGAAGCTTTCTTT . . TRBJ1-1 14 TRBV29-1
CSSSPDNYEQYF TGTTCCAGCAGCCCGGACAACTACGAGCAGTACTTC . . TRBJ2-7 12 TRBV7-9
CATSRDPDSFYEQYF TGTGCCACCAGCAGAGATCCGGACTCATTCTACGAGCAGTACTTC . . TRBJ2-7 15 TRBV15
CASSEVDREGYF TGTGCCAGCAGTGAAGTGGACCGCGAGGGGTATTTT once . TRBJ2-3 12 TRBV2
CASSEVPVGTDEQFF TGTGCCAGCAGTGAAGTCCCCGTAGGGACTGATGAGCAGTTCTTC . . TRBJ2-1 15 TRBV2
CASRVTGTSNQPQHF TGTGCCAGCAGGGTGACAGGGACGAGCAATCAGCCCCAGCATTTT . TRBD1 TRBJ1-5 15 TRBV28
CASSFLASQETQYF TGTGCCAGCAGTTTCCTCGCCAGCCAAGAGACCCAGTACTTC once . TRBJ2-5 14 TRBV27
CASSFGLEGSDEQFF TGTGCCAGCAGTTTTGGACTAGAAGGGAGTGATGAGCAGTTCTTC . TRBD2 TRBJ2-1 15 TRBV28
CASSSQGAVSYEQYF TGTGCCAGCAGCTCCCAGGGGGCAGTAAGCTACGAGCAGTACTTC . TRBD1 TRBJ2-7 15 TRBV7-9
CASSHGLAEGPSNEQFF TGTGCCAGCAGCCATGGCTTAGCGGAGGGCCCCTCCAATGAGCAGTTCTTC . . TRBJ2-1 17 TRBV4-2
CATRGYLTQGEQFF TGTGCCACCAGAGGGTACCTGACTCAGGGTGAGCAGTTCTTC . . TRBJ2-1 14 TRBV15
CASSLYQSTEAFF TGTGCCAGCAGCTTATACCAGTCCACTGAAGCTTTCTTT . . TRBJ1-1 13 TRBV7-3
CASSPRTGGAKDTQYF TGTGCCAGCTCACCCAGGACAGGGGGGGCGAAAGATACGCAGTATTTT . TRBD1 TRBJ2-3 16 TRBV18